Listed here are 30 T cell receptor beta chains from one sample, sequenced in a study of CD8 T cells in ankylosing spondylitis. A single record per CDR3 protein comes from TCRdb applying MiXCR to the 5' RACE reads. The table has about 540,000 distinct CDR3 sequences, roughly 13% seen once. Study results and caveats: Apparently characteristic of ankylosing spondylitis blood was a TCR beta motif (under ten highly homologous variants).

Their antigens remain unidentified. Sequencing was done on a sample of blood, either unsorted or a sorted T cell fraction (not recorded which). The receptors here all came from a male donor with ankylosing spondylitis.

This clonotype was seen ten or more times. This chain joins TRBV11-3 and TRBJ2-2; no definite D call. V shed 1 base and J shed 3 bases, with 6 bases lying between them. CDR1 and CDR2 from the germline V gene are SGHNT and YENEEA. CDR3 length: 14 amino acids. The DNA of the CDR3 is TGTGCCAGCAGCTTAGTAGTCGACACCGGGGAGCTGTTTTTT. This sequence encodes CASSLVVDTGELFF.

This clonotype has at least ten counts. This rearrangement joins TRBV3-1 to TRBJ2-1; 8 bases are shared with TRBD2. The CDR3 spans 16 residues. Per germline, CDR1 LGHDT and CDR2 YNNKEL (reference sequence). Trimming at V came to 1 base and at J to 0 bases, leaving 2 bases not matched to a gene. The CDR3 protein is CASSQVSGSSYNEQFF. In nucleotides, the CDR3 is TGTGCCAGCAGCCAAGTGAGCGGGAGCTCCTACAATGAGCAGTTCTTC.

The chain carries TRBV5-1 and TRBJ1-6; D is ambiguous. CDR3 length equals 14 residues. Germline V CDR1 and CDR2: SGHRS, YFSETQ. Trimming pared 5 bases from V and 9 bases from J, leaving 15 bases between. This CDR3 is CASRRDSVGSPLHF. The CDR3 region has the DNA TGCGCCAGCAGACGGGATTCGGTGGGTTCACCCCTCCACTTT. Full variable domain (remainder filled in from reference TRBV5-1 and TRBJ1-6): KAGVTQTPRYLIKTRGQQVTLSCSPISGHRSVSWYQQTPGQGLQFLFEYFSETQRNKGNFPGRFSGRQFSNSRSEMNVSTLELGDSALYLCASRRDSVGSPLHFGNGTRLTVT.

This clonotype has more than one count but fewer than ten. Relative to the germline gene, one junction end is altered; a read error may explain this. The rearrangement links TRBV24-1 to TRBJ2-3; 7 bases match TRBD2. Per the germline V gene, CDR1 is KGHDR and CDR2 is SFDVKD. This CDR3 has 16 residues. The CDR3 here is CATSDFVGGSRDTQYF. The CDR3 nucleotides read TGTGCCACCAGTGATTTCGTTGGCGGGAGCAGAGATACGCAGTATTTT.

This clonotype was observed a handful of times. V gene TRBV7-9 combines with J gene TRBJ1-2; perhaps TRBD1 as D (6 bases). V lost 0 bases, J lost 4 bases, and 15 bases lay in between. The CDR3 is 16 residues long. Germline loops: CDR1 SEHNR, CDR2 FQNEAQ (reference sequence). Written as DNA, the CDR3 is TGTGCCAGCAGCTTAGCTTACCGGGACAAAAGCTATGGCTACACCTTC. Translating it yields CASSLAYRDKSYGYTF.

The chain recombines TRBV29-1 with TRBJ1-2; no firm D call. The V end was cut by 4 bases, the J end by 4 bases, with 10 bases between. The V gene's germline CDR1 is SQVTM and CDR2 ANQGSEA. The CDR3 is 12 residues long. The CDR3, as DNA: TGCAGCGTTGGGTCGGAATCCTATGGCTACACCTTC. This translates into CSVGSESYGYTF.

V is TRBV11-1 and J is TRBJ2-1; TRBD2 matches at 15 bases. The CDR3 has 20 amino acids. Germline-derived CDR1 and CDR2 are SGHAT and FQDESV (reference sequence). Germline trimming cut 2 bases from V and 5 bases from J; bases unmatched to any gene: 13. Here the CDR3 DNA reads TGTGCCAGCAGCTTATGGAGGGGCAGGGGGACTAGCGGGAGGAACAATGAGCAGTTCTTC. Translation: CASSLWRGRGTSGRNNEQFF.

The rearrangement joins TRBV20-1 to TRBJ1-1; tentatively, D is TRBD1 (5 bases). The CDR3 has 14 amino acids. V was clipped by 5 bases and J by 4 bases, with 17 bases between them. Germline CDR1 reads DFQATT; CDR2 reads SNEGSKA (reference sequence). The CDR3, as DNA: TGCAGTGCTGGCGGCGGGGACGGAGGCACTGAAGCTTTCTTT. It encodes CSAGGGDGGTEAFF.

This clonotype has just a few counts. V usage is TRBV28 and J usage is TRBJ2-7, with 7 bases fitting TRBD1. V was clipped by 5 bases and J by 0 bases; unmatched bases: 4. Germline V gene lookup returns CDR1 MDHEN and CDR2 SYDVKM. The CDR3 extends over 14 amino acids. The CDR3 is CASSTRDSSYEQYF. The CDR3 DNA is TGTGCCAGCAGTACCCGGGACAGCTCCTACGAGCAGTACTTC. Full variable domain (remainder filled in from reference TRBV28 and TRBJ2-7): DVKVTQSSRYLVKRTGEKVFLECVQDMDHENMFWYRQDPGLGLRLIYFSYDVKMKEKGDIPEGYSVSREKKERFSLILESASTNQTSMYLCASSTRDSSYEQYFGPGTRLTVT.

This clonotype was seen repeatedly, ten times or more. The junction departs from the called germline gene at one end, perhaps through a read error. The chain links TRBV5-1 to TRBJ2-5; D may correspond to TRBD1 or TRBD2 (5 bases each). CDR1 is SGHRS, CDR2 YFSETQ, per germline. This CDR3 has 14 residues. The CDR3 DNA reads TGTGCCAGCAGTCTGGGACGAATACAAGAGACCCAGTACTTC. This translates into CASSLGRIQETQYF.

For the CDR3, the DNA is TGTGCCAGCAGCTTGAGACGGTACCAAGAGACCCAGTACTTC. Encoded protein: CASSLRRYQETQYF. V is TRBV5-6 and J is TRBJ2-5, with D uncertain. This CDR3 contains 14 residues. The germline gives CDR1 SGHDT, CDR2 YYEEEE. V was pared by 1 base and J by 0 bases, with 7 bases between.

V is TRBV29-1 and J is TRBJ1-1, with D perhaps TRBD1 (6 bases). Deletions cut 4 bases from V and 5 bases from J, with 14 bases between. CDR1 and CDR2 from the germline V gene are SQVTM and ANQGSEA. The CDR3 covers 13 residues. The CDR3 loop reads CSVVKGGRTEAFF. DNA for the CDR3: TGCAGCGTTGTGAAAGGGGGACGGACTGAAGCTTTCTTT.

The V and J genes are TRBV29-1 and TRBJ2-3, with 7 nucleotides matching TRBD1. After removal of 3 bases from V and 4 bases from J, the junction contained 7 bases not matched to a gene. Germline V CDR1 and CDR2: SQVTM, ANQGSEA. This CDR3 has 14 residues. This CDR3 is CSVDRTGWADTQYF. The CDR3 bases are TGCAGCGTTGATCGGACAGGATGGGCAGATACGCAGTATTTT.

In its sample, this clonotype was seen many times. CDR3 sequence: CATSEDGTVGGYTF. CDR3 nucleotides: TGTGCCACCAGTGAGGACGGGACGGTTGGGGGCTACACCTTC. The rearrangement links TRBV24-1 to TRBJ1-2; tentatively, D is TRBD1 (5 bases). CDR3 length: 14 residues. Germline CDR1 is KGHDR and CDR2 is SFDVKD. V shed 4 bases and J shed 8 bases, with 16 bases lying between them.

This clonotype was counted only a few times. A much larger clone lies a single base off, so this may be a read error. V usage is TRBV7-9 and J usage is TRBJ1-5, with D unclear. The V end was cut by 7 bases, the J end by 2 bases, with 6 bases between. Germline CDR1 is SEHNR and CDR2 is FQNEAQ (reference sequence). This CDR3 spans 12 amino acids. The CDR3 DNA sequence: TGTGCCAGCAACGGGGGCAATCAGCCCCAGCATTTT. Protein sequence: CASNGGNQPQHF.

This clonotype was recorded many times. V and J are TRBV5-1 and TRBJ2-7; a weak D match, TRBD2 (6 bases). Trimming took off 4 bases at V and 3 bases at J, with 14 bases between the two ends. This CDR3 spans 14 amino acids. CDR1 and CDR2 from the germline V gene are SGHRS and YFSETQ. The DNA of the CDR3 is TGCGCCAGCAGCCTCCAGTTCGGGGGCTACGAGCAGTACTTC. As protein: CASSLQFGGYEQYF.

This clonotype turned up a few times. The V gene is TRBV2, the J gene TRBJ2-4; D gene ambiguous. V lost 8 bases and J lost 0, with 23 bases in between. Germline V gene sequence: CDR1 SNHLY, CDR2 FYNNEI. The CDR3 sequence is 18 residues long. The CDR3 protein is CASLSSREGPLAKNIQYF. The CDR3 DNA reads as TGTGCCAGCTTGTCGTCTAGAGAAGGGCCGCTAGCCAAAAACATTCAGTACTTC.

This clonotype was seen ten or more times. J is TRBJ2-5 and V is TRBV5-1; no reliable D call. Germline V lookup: CDR1 SGHRS, CDR2 YFSETQ. V was clipped by 4 bases and J by 5 bases, with 18 bases between them. The CDR3 runs 15 residues. The DNA for the CDR3 is TGCGCCAGCAGCCCGACTGGCCCCTGGGTGGAGACCCAGTACTTC. This codes for CASSPTGPWVETQYF. Based on the CDR3 plus reference TRBV5-1 and TRBJ2-5, the full variable domain is KAGVTQTPRYLIKTRGQQVTLSCSPISGHRSVSWYQQTPGQGLQFLFEYFSETQRNKGNFPGRFSGRQFSNSRSEMNVSTLELGDSALYLCASSPTGPWVETQYFGPGTRLLVL.

The chain couples TRBV2 to TRBJ2-1; 12 bases line up with TRBD2. Trimming at V came to 3 bases and at J to 4 bases, leaving 13 bases not matched to a gene. The CDR3 is made up of 19 amino acids. Germline CDR1 and CDR2: SNHLY and FYNNEI. The CDR3 sequence: CASSERLAGAIWVYNEQFF. As DNA, the CDR3 is TGTGCCAGCAGTGAGCGACTAGCGGGAGCGATCTGGGTTTACAATGAGCAGTTCTTC.

The V call is TRBV20-1, the J call TRBJ2-5; D ambiguous. Looked up from germline, CDR1 is DFQATT and CDR2 is SNEGSKA (reference sequence). V was cut by 4 bases and J by 2 bases, with 8 bases left in between. This CDR3 is 12 amino acids long. The CDR3 nucleotides are TGCAGTGCTATGGCACTGCAAGAGACCCAGTACTTC. Its translation is CSAMALQETQYF.

As regards this clonotype: At one end the junction does not follow the germline gene, possibly because of a read error. V gene TRBV20-1 combines with J gene TRBJ2-1, with 9 positions matching TRBD2. The CDR3 loop spans 16 amino acids. Germline V CDR1 and CDR2: DFQATT, SNEGSKA (reference sequence). DNA of the CDR3: TGCTGTGCTACTCCGGGACTAGCTAAATCCTACAATGAGCAGTTCTTC. This translates into CCATPGLAKSYNEQFF.

The chain combines TRBV7-2 with TRBJ2-5, with a tentative D call TRBD1 (6 bases). With 0 bases removed from V and 7 bases from J, the gap between germline ends came to 12 bases. CDR1 and CDR2 from the germline V gene are SGHTA and FQGNSA. This CDR3 contains 14 residues. CDR3 region: CASSLALGGRTQYF. In DNA, the CDR3 is TGTGCCAGCAGCTTAGCGCTAGGGGGTAGGACCCAGTACTTC.

CDR3 residues: CAMKGLAGGASTDTQYF. The CDR3 nucleotides read TGCGCCATGAAGGGACTAGCGGGAGGTGCTAGCACAGATACGCAGTATTTT. This sequence joins TRBV23-1 and TRBJ2-3, with 15 bases aligning to TRBD2. TRBV23-1 is known as an ORF, though its function is uncertain. This CDR3 spans 17 amino acids. After removal of 10 bases from V and 0 bases from J, the junction contained 8 bases not matched to a gene.

This clonotype was counted a few times. CDR3 amino acids: CASSLEGPGYNQPQHF. In nucleotides, the CDR3 is TGCGCCAGCAGCTTGGAAGGTCCAGGGTATAATCAGCCCCAGCATTTT. The V call is TRBV5-1, the J call TRBJ1-5, with a tentative D call TRBD1 (5 bases). The CDR3 contains 16 residues. The germline gives CDR1 SGHRS, CDR2 YFSETQ. Trimming took 0 bases from V and 4 from J, leaving 14 bases between them.

This clonotype was seen repeatedly, ten times or more. The chain has TRBV29-1 and TRBJ1-1; TRBD1 matches 8 bases. The ends lost 7 bases at V and 3 bases at J; junction bases unmatched: 10. This CDR3 is built from 14 residues. Germline CDR1 SQVTM, CDR2 ANQGSEA. CDR3 in DNA: TGCAGCGGTGGGGACAGGAGTCTTTACACTGAAGCTTTCTTT. It translates to CSGGDRSLYTEAFF.

This chain connects TRBV5-5 to TRBJ2-1, with D perhaps TRBD1 (6 bases). The V gene's germline CDR1 is SGHKS and CDR2 YYEKEE (reference sequence). The ends were cut back, 6 bases at V and 7 bases at J, with 20 bases in the middle. This CDR3 contains 15 residues. The CDR3, as DNA: TGTGCCAGCACCCCCGGGACATTCTCTCTTAATGAGCAGTTCTTC. Amino acid sequence: CASTPGTFSLNEQFF.

The sample holds a few counts of this clonotype. The chain carries TRBV18 and TRBJ2-7; D is uncertain. The CDR3 runs to 13 residues. V was trimmed by 2 bases and J by 6 bases, leaving 11 bases between them. Germline V gives CDR1 KGHSH, CDR2 LQKENI. As DNA, the CDR3 is TGTGCCAGCTCACCAGGATTCCCTCGCGAGCAGTACGTC. This sequence encodes CASSPGFPREQYV.

This clonotype has a handful of counts. The rearrangement joins TRBV15 to TRBJ1-1; D uncertain. The germline V and J ends were trimmed by 0 bases and 0 bases, with 8 bases remaining between them. This CDR3 is built from 15 residues. CDR1 LNHNV and CDR2 YYDKDF come from the germline V gene (reference sequence). The CDR3 spells CATSRDRAVNTEAFF. DNA for the CDR3: TGTGCCACCAGCAGAGATCGGGCGGTGAACACTGAAGCTTTCTTT.

The rearrangement joins TRBV5-6 to TRBJ2-4, with D unclear. Between the trimmed V and J ends, which lost 1 base and 0 bases, there was a span of 5 bases. The CDR3 is made up of 14 amino acids. Germline V gene data show CDR1 as SGHDT and CDR2 as YYEEEE. In nucleotides, the CDR3 is TGTGCCAGCAGCTTGCTGGAAGCCAAAAACATTCAGTACTTC. Translation gives CASSLLEAKNIQYF.

This clonotype was recorded many times. The DNA for the CDR3 is TGTGCCACCGAAGCGGGAGAGGGTGAGCAGTACGTC. Protein: CATEAGEGEQYV. The chain is built from TRBV10-3 and TRBJ2-7; 8 bases match TRBD2. Germline CDR1 and CDR2: ENHRY and SYGVKD. The CDR3 is 12 amino acids. Trimming took 10 bases from V and 7 from J; bases not matched to a gene: 9.